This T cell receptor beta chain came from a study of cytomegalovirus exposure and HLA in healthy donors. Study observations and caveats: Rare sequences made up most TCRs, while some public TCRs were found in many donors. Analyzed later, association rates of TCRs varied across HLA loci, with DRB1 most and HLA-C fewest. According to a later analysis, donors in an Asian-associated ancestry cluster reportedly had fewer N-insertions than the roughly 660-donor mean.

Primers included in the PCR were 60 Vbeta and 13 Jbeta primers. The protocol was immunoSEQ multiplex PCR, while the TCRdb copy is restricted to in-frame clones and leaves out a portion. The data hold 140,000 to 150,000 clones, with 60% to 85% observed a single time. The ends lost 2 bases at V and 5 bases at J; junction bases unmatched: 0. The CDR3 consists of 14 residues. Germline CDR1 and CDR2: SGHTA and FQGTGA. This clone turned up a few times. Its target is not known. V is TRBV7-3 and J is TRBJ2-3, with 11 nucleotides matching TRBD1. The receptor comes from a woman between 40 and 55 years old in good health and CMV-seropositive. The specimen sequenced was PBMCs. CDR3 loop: CASSLGTGGDTQYF. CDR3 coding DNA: TGTGCCAGCAGCTTAGGGACAGGGGGAGATACGCAGTATTTT. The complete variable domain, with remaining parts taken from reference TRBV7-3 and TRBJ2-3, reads GAGVSQTPSNKVTEKGKYVELRCDPISGHTALYWYRQSLGQGPEFLIYFQGTGAADDSGLPNDRFFAVRPEGSVSTLKIQRTERGDSAVYLCASSLGTGGDTQYFGPGTRLTVL.